What follows are 2 T cell receptor beta chains derived from one specimen sequenced in a study of breast tumors, draining lymph nodes, adjacent tissues. TCRdb independently ran MiXCR on the multiplex PCR reads; one entry per CDR3 protein. The data hold 200,000 to 300,000 distinct CDR3 sequences, with about 33% observed a single time. Samples came from axillary lymph nodes draining the breast cancer. The source material was axillary lymph node tissue. Receptor source: a female donor with breast cancer. Some clones in this sample may be carry-over from other donors' samples.

This chain uses TRBV5-1 with TRBJ2-2, with D perhaps matching TRBD1 (6 bases). Germline V gene data show CDR1 as SGHRS and CDR2 as YFSETQ. V shed 4 bases and J shed 6 bases, with 22 bases lying between them. CDR3 length equals 17 residues. For the CDR3, the DNA is TGCGCCAGCAGCCCAAACCCCGGGACAAGGGATCCCGGGGAGCTGTTTTTT. Translating it yields CASSPNPGTRDPGELFF.

Remarks on this clonotype: One junction end disagrees with the germline gene, perhaps due to a read error. V and J are TRBV24-1 and TRBJ1-1; D is unresolved. The CDR3 runs to 14 residues. Germline V CDR1 and CDR2: KGHDR, SFDVKD. This CDR3 is CASSLSRSNPEAFF. The CDR3 DNA follows: TGTGCCAGCAGTTTATCGAGGTCAAATCCTGAAGCTTTCTTT.